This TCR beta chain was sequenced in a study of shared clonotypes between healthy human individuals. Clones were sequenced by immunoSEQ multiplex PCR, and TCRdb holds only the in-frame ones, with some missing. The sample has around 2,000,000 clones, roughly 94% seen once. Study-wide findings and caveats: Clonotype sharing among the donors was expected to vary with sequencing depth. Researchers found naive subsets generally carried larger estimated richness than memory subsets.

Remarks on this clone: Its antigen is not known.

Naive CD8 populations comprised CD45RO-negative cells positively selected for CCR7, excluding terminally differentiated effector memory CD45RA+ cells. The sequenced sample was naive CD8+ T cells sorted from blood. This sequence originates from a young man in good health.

The CDR3 DNA sequence: TGTGCCAGCAGTGAAACCCCCAGGAGCCCCACAGATACGCAGTATTTT. Translation: CASSETPRSPTDTQYF. The chain carries TRBV2 and TRBJ2-3; no reliable D call. CDR1 is SNHLY and CDR2 is FYNNEI in the germline V gene. The V end lost 2 bases, the J end lost 2 bases, and 14 bases lay between the germline ends. This CDR3 region has 16 residues.